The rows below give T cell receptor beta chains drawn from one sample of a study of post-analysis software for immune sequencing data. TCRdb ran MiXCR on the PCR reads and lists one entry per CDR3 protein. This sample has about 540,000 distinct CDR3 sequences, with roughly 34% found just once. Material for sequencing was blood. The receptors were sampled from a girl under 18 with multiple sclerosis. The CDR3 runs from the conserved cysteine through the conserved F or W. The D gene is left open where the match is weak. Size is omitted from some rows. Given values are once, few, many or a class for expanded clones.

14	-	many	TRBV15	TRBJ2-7	CATSRVKGLDEQYF	TGTGCCACCAGCAGAGTAAAGGGGCTGGACGAGCAGTACTTC
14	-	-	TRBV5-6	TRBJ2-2	CASSLEGRPGELFF	TGTGCCAGCAGCTTGGAGGGAAGACCCGGGGAGCTGTTTTTT
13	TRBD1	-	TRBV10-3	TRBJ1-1	CAIGGQGATEAFF	TGTGCCATAGGCGGCCAGGGGGCCACTGAAGCTTTCTTT
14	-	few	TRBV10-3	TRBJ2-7	CAISEIGEGYEQYF	TGTGCCATCAGTGAGATCGGGGAAGGGTACGAGCAGTACTTC
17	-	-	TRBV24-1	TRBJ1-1	CATQDSGTWEPGTEAFF	TGTGCCACCCAAGACTCAGGGACTTGGGAACCTGGGACTGAAGCTTTCTTT
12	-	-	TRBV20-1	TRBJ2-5	CSANGRGETQYF	TGCAGTGCAAACGGACGAGGAGAGACCCAGTACTTC
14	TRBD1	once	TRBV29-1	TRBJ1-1	CSVNRGQVNTEAFF	TGCAGCGTGAACAGGGGGCAAGTGAACACTGAAGCTTTCTTT
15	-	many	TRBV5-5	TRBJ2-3	CASSLRPGGSDTQYF	TGTGCCAGCAGCTTACGTCCTGGGGGATCAGATACGCAGTATTTT
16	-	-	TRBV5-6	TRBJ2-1	CASSLGGLFSYNEQFF	TGTGCCAGCAGCTTGGGTGGTCTTTTCTCCTACAATGAGCAGTTCTTC
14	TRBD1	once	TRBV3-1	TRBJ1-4	CASSQGGGLEKLFF	TGTGCCAGCAGCCAAGGAGGGGGCCTAGAAAAACTGTTTTTT
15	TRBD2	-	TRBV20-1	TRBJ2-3	CSASGGALDPDTQYF	TGCAGTGCTAGCGGGGGGGCACTGGACCCAGATACGCAGTATTTT
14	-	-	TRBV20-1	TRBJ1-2	CSARDPGTYYGYTF	TGCAGTGCTAGAGATCCGGGCACCTACTATGGCTACACCTTC
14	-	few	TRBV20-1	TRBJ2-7	CSAAEGPSPYEQYF	TGCAGTGCAGCGGAGGGGCCCTCTCCCTACGAGCAGTACTTC
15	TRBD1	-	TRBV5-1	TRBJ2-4	CASSLEGTGEHIQYF	TGCGCCAGCAGCTTGGAAGGGACAGGGGAACACATTCAGTACTTC
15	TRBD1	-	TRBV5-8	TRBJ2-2	CASSRGTGRTGELFF	TGTGCCAGCAGCCGGGGGACAGGGAGGACCGGGGAGCTGTTTTTT
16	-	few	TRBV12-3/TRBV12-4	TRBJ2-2	CASSFWAVRRAGELFF	TGTGCCAGCAGTTTTTGGGCAGTGAGAAGGGCCGGGGAGCTGTTTTTT
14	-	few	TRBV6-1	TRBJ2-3	CASSEGRPTDTQYF	TGTGCCAGCAGTGAAGGGCGCCCCACAGATACGCAGTATTTT
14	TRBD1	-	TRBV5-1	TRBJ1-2	CASSLMTGRNGYTF	TGCGCCAGCAGCTTGATGACAGGGAGGAATGGCTACACCTTC
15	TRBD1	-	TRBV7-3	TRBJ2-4	CAITKTGRAKNIQYF	TGTGCCATCACGAAGACAGGGAGAGCCAAAAACATTCAGTACTTC
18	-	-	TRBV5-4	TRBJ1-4	CASSLITLGLGTNEKLFF	TGTGCCAGCAGCTTAATAACCTTGGGCCTTGGAACTAATGAAAAACTGTTTTTT
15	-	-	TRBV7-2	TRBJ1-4	CASSLDPGLSEKLFF	TGTGCCAGCAGCTTAGATCCAGGTTTAAGTGAAAAACTGTTTTTT
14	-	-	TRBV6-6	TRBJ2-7	CASSYRDRGYEQYF	TGTGCCAGCAGTTATAGGGACCGGGGCTACGAGCAGTACTTC
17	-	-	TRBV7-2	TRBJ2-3	CASSFGSGPPSTDTQYF	TGTGCCAGCAGCTTTGGATCCGGTCCGCCGTCCACAGATACGCAGTATTTT
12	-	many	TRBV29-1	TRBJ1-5	CSVWTVNQPQHF	TGCAGCGTTTGGACAGTTAATCAGCCCCAGCATTTT
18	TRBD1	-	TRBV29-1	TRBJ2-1	CSVEKEIAGGHSYNEQFF	TGCAGCGTTGAAAAAGAGATAGCAGGGGGACACTCCTACAATGAGCAGTTCTTC
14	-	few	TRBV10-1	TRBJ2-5	CASSGSPLPGTQYF	TGCGCCAGCAGTGGGTCTCCGCTACCGGGGACCCAGTACTTC
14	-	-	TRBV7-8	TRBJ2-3	CASSFEYRTDTQYF	TGTGCCAGCAGCTTTGAGTACCGCACAGATACGCAGTATTTT
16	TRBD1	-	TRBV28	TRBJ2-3	CASNTDRGPLTDTQYF	TGTGCCAGCAACACTGACAGGGGACCCCTCACAGATACGCAGTATTTT
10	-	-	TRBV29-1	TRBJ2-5	CSVEVRAQYF	TGCAGCGTTGAAGTCCGGGCGCAGTACTTC
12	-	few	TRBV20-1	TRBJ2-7	CSAIGGSYEQYF	TGCAGTGCTATTGGCGGGTCCTACGAGCAGTACTTC
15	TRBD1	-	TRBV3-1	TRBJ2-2	CASSATGARAGELFF	TGTGCCAGCAGCGCTACAGGGGCCCGGGCCGGGGAGCTGTTTTTT
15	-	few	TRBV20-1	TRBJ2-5	CSARDETGRQETQYF	TGCAGTGCTAGAGATGAGACGGGTCGCCAAGAGACCCAGTACTTC
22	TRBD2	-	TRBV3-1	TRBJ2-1	CASSQVRAPTSGGPSSYNEQFF	TGTGCCAGCAGCCAAGTCAGGGCCCCAACTAGCGGGGGGCCGAGCTCCTACAATGAGCAGTTCTTC
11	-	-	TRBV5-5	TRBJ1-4	CASSLEDELFF	TGTGCCAGCAGCCTGGAGGATGAACTGTTTTTT
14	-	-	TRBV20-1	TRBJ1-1	CSAGRTAGNTEAFF	TGCAGTGCTGGAAGGACAGCGGGTAACACTGAAGCTTTCTTT
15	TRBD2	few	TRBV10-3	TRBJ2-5	CAISNERGLQETQYF	TGTGCCATCAGTAATGAGCGGGGACTTCAAGAGACCCAGTACTTC
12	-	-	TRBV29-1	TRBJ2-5	CSVAGGSMTQYF	TGCAGCGTTGCTGGGGGATCTATGACCCAGTACTTC
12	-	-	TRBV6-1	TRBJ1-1	CASSLRLGEAFF	TGTGCCAGCAGCCTCCGGCTTGGTGAAGCTTTCTTT
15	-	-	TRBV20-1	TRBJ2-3	CSARDFGAGTDTQYF	TGCAGTGCTAGAGATTTCGGGGCTGGCACAGATACGCAGTATTTT
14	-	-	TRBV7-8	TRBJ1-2	CASSLGRINYGYTF	TGTGCCAGCAGCTTAGGCCGGATTAACTATGGCTACACCTTC
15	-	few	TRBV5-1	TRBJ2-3	CASSLDTRSTDTQYF	TGCGCCAGCAGCTTGGATACCCGGAGCACAGATACGCAGTATTTT
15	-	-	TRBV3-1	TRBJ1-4	CASSSAAGPNEKRFF	TGTGCCAGCAGCTCCGCGGCGGGGCCTAATGAAAAACGGTTTTTT
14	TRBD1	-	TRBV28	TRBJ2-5	CASGQAAPQETQYF	TGTGCCAGCGGACAGGCGGCCCCCCAAGAGACCCAGTACTTC
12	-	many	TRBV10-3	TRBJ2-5	CATKDEEETQYF	TGTGCCACCAAAGACGAGGAGGAGACCCAGTACTTC